This T cell receptor beta chain is drawn from a study of graft-versus-host responses after intestinal transplantation. Note on this clone: Antigen: not known.

Sequencing used immunoSEQ multiplex PCR; TCRdb keeps in-frame clones, though not all of them. The sample records some 31,000 clones, around nine tenths being singletons. Overall study findings and caveats: Peak GvH clone levels in circulation were associated with early post-transplant HvG declines.

The starting material was PBMCs, obtained about 430 days after intestinal transplantation. The source of this sequence is a human patient who received an intestinal transplant, so some T cells may come from the graft donor.

The CDR3 DNA reads as TGTGCCAGCAGCCGACAGGGGGCAACTAATGAAAAACTGTTTTTT. Translated, it gives CASSRQGATNEKLFF. The V call is TRBV5-5, the J call TRBJ1-4, with 9 bases that match TRBD1. Losses at the gene ends were 4 bases for V and 0 bases for J; bases not matched to a gene: 1. The germline CDR1 and CDR2 sequences are SGHKS and YYEKEE (reference sequence). The CDR3 consists of 15 residues.